Presented here are 3 T cell receptor beta chains from one specimen sequenced in a study of Graves' ophthalmopathy and Graves' hyperthyroidism. The study amplified TCR beta CDR3 regions using RNA transcripts. Following a first-round RT-PCR that used HTBI primers, a second-round multiplex PCR was carried out. MiXCR was run by TCRdb on the multiplex PCR reads, yielding one entry per CDR3 protein. The table shows around 470,000 distinct CDR3 sequences, with approximately 14% occurring only once. Specimen: blood. These TCRs come from a woman aged 25 to 39 with Graves' ophthalmopathy.

Only a few counts were recorded for this clonotype. The rearrangement uses TRBV11-2 and TRBJ1-2, with D perhaps matching TRBD1 (5 bases). From germline, CDR1 is SGHAT and CDR2 FQNNGV. V dropped 5 bases and J dropped 4 bases, with 11 bases sitting between them. The CDR3 is made up of 13 amino acids. This CDR3 reads CASSIQGFYGYTF. CDR3 nucleotides: TGTGCCAGCAGCATTCAGGGATTCTATGGCTACACCTTC. Combining the CDR3 with reference TRBV11-2 and TRBJ1-2 gives the whole variable domain EAGVAQSPRYKIIEKRQSVAFWCNPISGHATLYWYQQILGQGPKLLIQFQNNGVVDDSQLPKDRFSAERLKGVDSTLKIQPAKLEDSAVYLCASSIQGFYGYTFGSGTRLTVV.

This clonotype occurred many times. The rearrangement links TRBV15 to TRBJ2-2, with 10 bases aligning to TRBD1. Germline V gene lookup returns CDR1 LNHNV and CDR2 YYDKDF (reference sequence). This CDR3 region has 15 residues. V trimming: 7 bases; J trimming: 6 bases; junction bases outside the gene matches: 8. The CDR3 sequence is CATTTGTGEAGELFF. DNA for the CDR3: TGTGCCACCACCACCGGGACAGGGGAGGCCGGGGAGCTGTTTTTT. Combining the CDR3 with reference TRBV15 and TRBJ2-2 gives the whole variable domain DAMVIQNPRYQVTQFGKPVTLSCSQTLNHNVMYWYQQKSSQAPKLLFHYYDKDFNNEADTPDNFQSRRPNTSFCFLDIRSPGLGDTAMYLCATTTGTGEAGELFFGEGSRLTVL.

The rearrangement joins TRBV11-2 to TRBJ2-7; D possibly matches TRBD1 or TRBD2 (6 bases each). There are 16 residues in the CDR3. Germline assignment: CDR1 SGHAT and CDR2 FQNNGV. Trimming cost V 7 bases and J 2 bases, with 21 bases left between them. This CDR3 reads CASIPQGLGAAYEQYF. The CDR3 DNA sequence: TGTGCCAGCATACCACAGGGACTCGGGGCTGCCTACGAGCAGTACTTC.